This TCR beta chain comes out of a study of T cells expressing NK-cell markers. About the study: In sorted CD3+CD56+NKG2C+, CD3+CD56+NKG2C- and CD3+CD56-NKG2C+ T cells, TCR beta repertoires were obtained.

To note about this clonotype: As yet, its antigen is unknown.

Findings and caveats of the study: The HCMV specificity of the expanded NKG2C+ T cell clones stayed unresolved.

The CDR3 loop spans 15 amino acids. The V gene's germline CDR1 is LNHDA and CDR2 SQIVND (reference sequence). One entry per CDR3 protein, without DNA, is what TCRdb gives after re-calling the 5' RACE reads. This sample's table has 300,000 to 500,000 distinct CDR3 sequences. This chain links TRBV19 with TRBJ1-5; TCRdb selects TRBD1, and the lack of DNA leaves this call unchecked. The origin of this receptor is a woman aged 50 to 60 in good health. Sequenced: blood T cells: a sorted CD56 or NKG2C T cell subset, CD4+ or CD8+ T cells, or bulk PBMC T cells (not recorded which). This chain's CDR3 is CASCRTAAPREPQHF.